The rows below give T cell receptor beta chains drawn from one sample of a study of metastatic and nonmetastatic thyroid tumors. MiXCR was used by TCRdb to re-call the PCR reads. The data hold tens of thousands of clones, with roughly a quarter observed a single time. Source material: blood. Source of these receptors: a female donor with papillary thyroid cancer or a benign thyroid nodule (not recorded which). Some clones in this sample may be carry-over from other donors' samples. CDR3s leave out the opening cysteine and the closing phenylalanine or tryptophan.

v_call cdr3_aa
TRBV5-4 ASSFDPREGYEQY
TRBV6-1 AFKSTGGPGNTIY
TRBV7-2 ASTIVGGRTGELF
TRBV6-1 ASGQGVSYNEQF
TRBV6-5 ASSYSRGLRGRVTEAF
TRBV10-1 ASSEGGGTGELF
TRBV7-6 ASSLDQGAYEQY
TRBV6-4 ASSDTNTGELF
TRBV5-1 ASSLRQETQY
TRBV15 ATSPAGFGVRNGQF
TRBV20-1 SARPSSGRSNEQF
TRBV19 ASSIAILDRAKNYGYT
TRBV28 ASSFRAAGGYSNQPQH
TRBV6-1 ASSEDKGAGNTIY
TRBV6-1 ASRMTGTGSPLH
TRBV20-1 SAPPLTGDTQY
TRBV6-1 ASKTGGGNQPQH
TRBV14 ASSRQLAATDTQY
TRBV19 ATRPGSGANVLT
TRBV28 ASTPGGLRETQY
TRBV20-1 SAELTDTQY
TRBV7-9 ATGWETQY
TRBV11-2 ASSGIRDKPYEQY
TRBV11-1 ASSYRDRAHEQY
TRBV24-1 AASYPTSGAQETQY
TRBV5-4 ASSYQGPGELF
TRBV29-1 SVVQGFTEAF
TRBV14 ASSQTRREQF
TRBV6-1 ASSYRDVVNTIY
TRBV20-1 SAPLAHSSYEQY
TRBV3-1 ASSLFRTASYEQY
TRBV20-1 SAGRTGGNSPPH
TRBV4-1 ASSQTDRNSNQPQH
TRBV4-3 ASSQDRIAETQY
TRBV30 AWKGIGRGGGYEQY
TRBV20-1 SAAYLRDQLSNTQY
TRBV29-1 SVDGREGDGELF
TRBV28 ASSFRTGGYEQY
TRBV7-2 ASSFSDRGQPQH
TRBV20-1 SASEPGQGSAYEQY
TRBV12-3/TRBV12-4 ASSLQRMGEKLF
TRBV20-1 SASGGLETQY
TRBV20-1 SARDQQRKTQY